This T cell receptor (beta chain) was observed in a study of shared clonotypes between healthy human individuals. The protocol was immunoSEQ multiplex PCR, while the TCRdb copy is restricted to in-frame clones and leaves out a portion. The sample has around 2.3 million clones, under 97% seen once; the top ten hold 0.1% to 0.15%. V was clipped by 4 bases and J by 3 bases, with 14 bases between them. CDR1 and CDR2 from the germline V gene are SGHDT and YYEEEE. The CDR3 runs 14 residues. Sequenced sample: naive CD4+ T cells sorted from blood. Described subset: CD45RA+ positively selected. The receptor was isolated from a young man in good health. This chain links TRBV5-6 with TRBJ2-7; D may be TRBD1 or TRBD2 (6 bases each). CDR3 region: CASSPGGAGYEQYF. Here the CDR3 DNA reads TGTGCCAGCAGCCCCGGGGGCGCCGGCTACGAGCAGTACTTC.